The entry that follows covers one T cell receptor beta chain sequence. Its antigen remains unidentified. The entry originates in a study of monozygotic twins with inflammatory bowel disease (dated by TCRdb to the late 2010s). For context, the study as a whole: The complete study included about 28 monozygotic twin pairs: 19 IBD-discordant Danish pairs and nine German pairs, of which four were IBD-concordant and five were IBD-discordant. Within discordant pairs, disease-associated traits were sought mainly by comparing IBD patients with their genetically identical healthy co-twins. Each individual had, on average, about 151 000 unique TCRalpha sequences and 181 000 unique TCRbeta sequences available for analysis. The paper's findings and limits, for the study overall: TCRbeta repertoire diversity, by inverse Simpson index, was decreased in IBD patients compared with their healthy co-twins. Repertoire similarity did not differ between concordant and discordant twins, possibly due to limited statistical power. The analysis was unable to tell different T cell subtypes apart. Background noise and inter-individual variability may have been introduced into the repertoires by the differing immunosuppressive treatments among patients. Compared with healthy twins, IBD patients had fewer clonotypes in common with other individuals, a difference most pronounced in patients showing signs of disease activity. No single strong signal or clonotype linked to IBD turned up in the results, so the idea that one exists was not supported.

From each donor, a roughly 2.5 ml peripheral blood sample was collected into PAXgene tubes and stored at -80 degrees C. Without T cell sorting, total RNA was isolated from whole blood using the PAXgene blood miRNA kit on an automated QIAcube. Peripheral blood from monozygotic twin pairs, either concordant or discordant for inflammatory bowel disease, underwent deep TCRalpha and TCRbeta repertoire profiling that used unique molecular barcoding. Smoking habits were recorded for all twin pairs, and each individual was classified as a current, former or never smoker. As encoded in the germline V gene, CDR1 is MNHNS while CDR2 is SASEGT. From its cysteine to its phenylalanine, the CDR3 spans 15 amino acids. Only the protein sequence is given. The library was built by means of 5' RACE. The input for every TCR library was 3500 ng of total RNA. For each sample, cDNA synthesis with SMARTScribe reverse transcriptase was split into eight separate reactions. During cDNA synthesis, template switching introduced unique molecular identifiers that contained a 6-nucleotide sample barcode. Amplification of TCRalpha and TCRbeta cDNA involved two nested PCRs of approximately 17 and 9 cycles, and each PCR was followed by bead purification. Before amplification, the cDNA was treated with uracil DNA-glycosylase and purified using the QIAquick PCR purification kit. The second PCR added Illumina TruSeq-compatible adapters along with sample-specific barcodes. Library quality and concentration were checked on TapeStation and Qubit, and libraries were pooled at roughly 5.1 ng each. Sequencing of pooled libraries was carried out on an Illumina HiSeq2500 single-index Rapid Run using 2 x 100 bp reads and custom sequencing primers. In the original analysis: PCR and sequencing errors were corrected by UMI-based consensus assembly using MiGEC version 1.2.6. V(D)J alignment, clonotype assembly and CDR3 extraction were performed with MiXCR version 2.1.1. Normalisation of gene usage, clonotype sharing and MAIT/NKT TCR abundance was achieved by analysing the top 1000, 10 000 and 20 000 clonotypes per sample. Diversity was computed as the inverse Simpson index with the vegan R package after downsampling to 27 000 UMIs. Paired Mann-Whitney U tests were applied to discordant twin pairs, with Benjamini-Hochberg correction for multiple testing. Following TCRdb reprocessing, every CDR3 protein sequence forms one entry, and DNA is not provided. TCRdb, rather than the study authors, made the V and J calls. The table for this sample records 200,000 to 250,000 distinct CDR3 sequences. Together, the top ten hold less than 9% of the sample.

The chain joins TRBV6-1 to TRBJ2-3; lacking DNA, the TRBD1 call made by TCRdb goes unchecked. Sequenced material: blood. The TCR originated in a human donor with ulcerative colitis or Crohn's disease, or a healthy co-twin of an affected twin (not recorded which). The CDR3 in this case is CASSFRAGDTDTQYF.